The 12 T cell receptor beta chains listed next were all sequenced from one sample in a study of blood T cell repertoires in COVID-19. Produced via immunoSEQ multiplex PCR; TCRdb's table is partial and in-frame only. This table holds around 260,000 clones, approximately 85% found once. Sequenced sample: PBMCs or T cells enriched from blood (not recorded which). Receptor source: a woman in her twenties or thirties who had recovered from COVID-19.

The chain combines TRBV5-4 with TRBJ2-3; 8 nucleotides match TRBD2. V lost 5 bases, J lost 1 base, and 9 bases stayed unmatched. The CDR3 loop spans 16 amino acids. Per germline, CDR1 SGHNT and CDR2 YYREEE (reference sequence). In DNA form, the CDR3 reads TGTGCCAGCAGTTTCGGACCAGCGGGGGGCACAGATACGCAGTATTTT. This gives the protein CASSFGPAGGTDTQYF. The full variable domain, completed using reference TRBV5-4 and TRBJ2-3, is ETGVTQSPTHLIKTRGQQVTLRCSSQSGHNTVSWYQQALGQGPQFIFQYYREEENGRGNFPPRFSGLQFPNYSSELNVNALELDDSALYLCASSFGPAGGTDTQYFGPGTRLTVL.

V gene TRBV25-1 combines with J gene TRBJ1-1; 7 bases line up with TRBD1. Germline trimming cut 6 bases from V and 6 bases from J; bases unmatched to any gene: 7. CDR1 and CDR2 (germline): MGHDK, SYGVNS. There are 13 residues in the CDR3. The CDR3 loop is CASRATGVAEAFF. In DNA form, the CDR3 reads TGTGCCAGCAGAGCTACAGGGGTTGCTGAAGCTTTCTTT. The full variable domain, with the rest looked up from reference TRBV25-1 and TRBJ1-1, is EADIYQTPRYLVIGTGKKITLECSQTMGHDKMYWYQQDPGMELHLIHYSYGVNSTEKGDLSSESTVSRIRTEHFPLTLESARPSHTSQYLCASRATGVAEAFFGQGTRLTVV.

The chain employs TRBV5-1 and TRBJ2-5, with TRBD2 as a possible D gene (5 bases). Germline CDR1 is SGHRS and CDR2 is YFSETQ. The CDR3 is 12 amino acids. V lost 0 bases and J 7 bases, leaving 7 bases between the germline ends. For the CDR3, the DNA is TGCGCCAGCAGCTTGGCCGGGATGACCCAGTACTTC. Its translation: CASSLAGMTQYF.

The DNA for the CDR3 is TGTGCCAGCAGTTTCGACAGGGTCCAGCCCCAGCATTTT. Its protein product is CASSFDRVQPQHF. The rearrangement links TRBV27 to TRBJ1-5; 7 bases align to TRBD1. The CDR3 is 13 residues long. Per the germline V gene, CDR1 is MNHEY and CDR2 is SMNVEV (reference sequence). The J segment lost 7 bases and the V segment lost 3 bases, leaving 3 bases of the junction unmatched.

V is TRBV7-3 and J is TRBJ2-7; the match to TRBD2 covers 8 bases. Germline loops: CDR1 SGHTA, CDR2 FQGTGA. The CDR3 loop spans 15 amino acids. V gave up 1 base and J gave up 7 bases; unmatched junction bases: 9. The CDR3 sequence: CASSLSVLAGGEQYF. CDR3 nucleotide sequence: TGTGCCAGCAGCTTAAGCGTCCTAGCGGGCGGTGAGCAGTACTTC.

This chain links TRBV30 with TRBJ2-1; no clear D gene. Trimming shortened V by 3 bases and J by 2 bases, and 14 bases separated the two germline ends. Germline V lookup: CDR1 GTSNPN, CDR2 SVGIG (reference sequence). This CDR3 region has 15 residues. DNA of the CDR3: TGTGCCTGGAGGCCAGACACAAAGCCCTACAATGAGCAGTTCTTC. Protein: CAWRPDTKPYNEQFF.

CDR3 sequence (DNA): TGTGCCAGCACGGCGGGGAGATATGGCTACACCTTC. It yields the protein CASTAGRYGYTF. V gene TRBV12-3 or TRBV12-4 combines with J gene TRBJ1-2; D not resolved. Trimming removed 7 bases at V and 5 bases at J, with 11 bases between. CDR3 length equals 12 residues.

The gene calls are TRBV2 and TRBJ1-1; perhaps TRBD1 as D (5 bases). The CDR3 extends over 13 amino acids. V was shortened by 6 bases and J by 1 base, with 9 bases between the two germline ends. The germline gives CDR1 SNHLY, CDR2 FYNNEI. CDR3 amino acids: CASSTGQNTEAFF. The CDR3 DNA follows: TGTGCCAGCAGCACCGGACAGAACACTGAAGCTTTCTTT.

This sequence joins TRBV6-5 and TRBJ1-3; unclear D gene. The germline V gene has CDR1 MNHEY and CDR2 SVGAGI. The CDR3 sequence is 10 residues long. The V end was cut by 10 bases, the J end by 8 bases, with 9 bases between. CDR3 in DNA: TGTGCCACCTACGGGTACACCATATATTTT. It encodes CATYGYTIYF.

CDR3 nucleotide sequence: TGTGCCATCAGCCTGGACAGGTGGGGCACTGAAGCTTTCTTT. Protein: CAISLDRWGTEAFF. The rearrangement joins TRBV10-3 to TRBJ1-1; the match to TRBD1 covers 7 bases. The germline CDR1 and CDR2 sequences are ENHRY and SYGVKD. The CDR3 length is 14 residues. V lost 6 bases and J lost 4; bases outside the gene matches: 8.

The count of this clone is one. The chain has TRBV19 and TRBJ1-2; 9 bases match TRBD1. The CDR3 is made up of 13 amino acids. The germline gives CDR1 LNHDA, CDR2 SQIVND (reference sequence). Trimming at V came to 6 bases and at J to 4 bases, leaving 3 bases not matched to a gene. In DNA, the CDR3 is TGTGCCAGTAGACAACAGGGGGCCTATGGCTACACCTTC. Encoded protein: CASRQQGAYGYTF.

The J gene is TRBJ2-3, the V gene TRBV19, with TRBD1 matching 10 bases. J lost 3 bases, V lost 3 bases, and 12 bases had no gene match. This CDR3 spans 18 amino acids. CDR1 is LNHDA, CDR2 SQIVND, per germline (reference sequence). The CDR3 nucleotides read TGTGCCAGTAGTATGGCCCCAAGACAGGGGGCTCGAACAGATACGCAGTATTTT. It encodes CASSMAPRQGARTDTQYF. The whole variable domain, filled in from reference TRBV19 and TRBJ2-3, reads DGGITQSPKYLFRKEGQNVTLSCEQNLNHDAMYWYRQDPGQGLRLIYYSQIVNDFQKGDIAEGYSVSREKKESFPLTVTSAQKNPTAFYLCASSMAPRQGARTDTQYFGPGTRLTVL.